A single sample is the source of the 21 T cell receptor beta chains below, sequenced in a study of T cell responses to AZD1222 COVID-19 vaccine. Some clones are missing from TCRdb's copy, which holds only in-frame ones; the method was immunoSEQ multiplex PCR. The repertoire has 100,000 to 150,000 clones, roughly 88% of them found once; the top ten carry about a quarter. Sample: peripheral blood, taken 28 days after the second AZD1222 dose. These receptor sequences come from an adult who received the AZD1222 COVID-19 vaccine.

The rearrangement links TRBV4-3 to TRBJ2-3; D remains unclear. The CDR3 length is 13 residues. Trimming cost V 0 bases and J 6 bases, with 7 bases left between them. CDR1 and CDR2 (germline): LGHNA, YSLEER. Written as DNA, the CDR3 is TGCGCCAGCAGCCAAGAGTGGCGGGATACGCAGTATTTT. Translated: CASSQEWRDTQYF.

This clone has a handful of counts. CDR3 in amino acids: CASSATGGLGTEAFF. The DNA of the CDR3 is TGTGCCAGCAGCGCTACAGGGGGCCTTGGCACTGAAGCTTTCTTT. The V gene is TRBV7-2, the J gene TRBJ1-1; 9 nucleotides match TRBD1. The CDR3 is 15 amino acids. V trimming: 5 bases; J trimming: 4 bases; junction bases outside the gene matches: 8. Per germline, CDR1 SGHTA and CDR2 FQGNSA.

This clone has a single count. This chain joins TRBV7-2 and TRBJ2-3; D gene uncertain. The germline V gene has CDR1 SGHTA and CDR2 FQGNSA. The V and J ends lost 2 bases and 6 bases respectively, with 15 bases between them. The CDR3 totals 15 residues. The CDR3 nucleotides are TGTGCCAGCAGCTTAACCCAGAACTTGCGGGATACGCAGTATTTT. Translated: CASSLTQNLRDTQYF.

The chain links TRBV6-5 to TRBJ1-3; D gene uncertain. This CDR3 has 15 amino acids. V lost 5 bases and J 5 bases, leaving 16 bases between the germline ends. Germline lookup yields CDR1 MNHEY and CDR2 SVGAGI. CDR3: CASSLLPDGRNTIYF. The CDR3 DNA reads as TGTGCCAGCAGTCTTTTGCCGGACGGGAGAAACACCATATATTTT.

This clone was recorded only once. The chain recombines TRBV2 with TRBJ2-6; tentatively, D is TRBD1 (6 bases). The CDR3 consists of 15 residues. V lost 8 bases, J lost 2 bases, and 13 bases lay in between. Germline loops: CDR1 SNHLY, CDR2 FYNNEI. CDR3 in amino acids: CASQRGSPGANVLTF. CDR3 DNA: TGTGCCAGCCAGAGGGGGTCCCCTGGGGCCAACGTCCTGACTTTC.

The V and J genes are TRBV11-3 and TRBJ2-2; D gene ambiguous. There are 13 residues in the CDR3. The V gene's germline CDR1 is SGHNT and CDR2 YENEEA. Trimming cost V 0 bases and J 6 bases, with 5 bases left between them. The CDR3 reads CASSLDRAGELFF. The DNA for the CDR3 is TGTGCCAGCAGCTTAGATCGGGCCGGGGAGCTGTTTTTT.

CDR3 DNA sequence: TGTGCCACCAGTGATTTTCCAAGGACTAGCGGGAACACAGATACGCAGTATTTT. Protein: CATSDFPRTSGNTDTQYF. The rearrangement joins TRBV24-1 to TRBJ2-3, with TRBD2 matching 12 bases. CDR1 and CDR2 (germline): KGHDR, SFDVKD. Trimming removed 1 base from V and 2 bases from J; junction bases left unmatched: 6. The CDR3 covers 18 residues.

This chain links TRBV9 with TRBJ1-6; D is unclear. Germline V gene lookup returns CDR1 SGDLS and CDR2 YYNGEE. V gave up 3 bases and J gave up 0 bases, with 13 bases separating them. This CDR3 is built from 17 residues. The CDR3 nucleotides are TGTGCCAGCAGCGAGACGAGGGAGAGCTCCTATAATTCACCCCTCCACTTT. It yields the protein CASSETRESSYNSPLHF.

The gene calls are TRBV30 and TRBJ1-4; D possibly corresponds to TRBD1 (6 bases). The CDR3 loop spans 13 amino acids. CDR1 is GTSNPN and CDR2 is SVGIG in the germline V gene (reference sequence). Trimming stripped 0 bases from V and 8 bases from J, with 10 bases between. CDR3 sequence: CAWSVRGSEKLFF. The CDR3 DNA reads TGTGCCTGGAGTGTAAGGGGGAGCGAAAAACTGTTTTTT.

At least ten counts were recorded for this clone. The chain links TRBV5-1 to TRBJ1-6; tentative D call: TRBD1 (5 bases). The germline V gene has CDR1 SGHRS and CDR2 YFSETQ. Trimming removed 4 bases from V and 10 bases from J, with 18 bases in between. The CDR3 is 15 residues long. CDR3 sequence (DNA): TGCGCCAGCAGCGACACCGGGACGGGATTATCACCCCTCCACTTT. It is translated as CASSDTGTGLSPLHF.

There are a few counts of this clone. The V and J genes are TRBV28 and TRBJ1-6; D unclear. The CDR3 consists of 15 residues. Germline V lookup: CDR1 MDHEN, CDR2 SYDVKM. Trimming removed 2 bases at V and 6 bases at J, with 11 bases between. CDR3 loop: CASSLARAFNSPLHF. CDR3 DNA: TGTGCCAGCAGTTTAGCGCGGGCATTTAATTCACCCCTCCACTTT.

The V and J genes are TRBV15 and TRBJ2-6; D ambiguous. The CDR3 runs 16 residues. Trimming took off 1 base at V and 4 bases at J, with 11 bases between the two ends. CDR1 and CDR2 from the germline V gene are LNHNV and YYDKDF (reference sequence). In DNA form, the CDR3 reads TGTGCCACCAGCAGAGGGGTGAGGTCGGGGGCCAACGTCCTGACTTTC. Translating gives CATSRGVRSGANVLTF.

The chain joins TRBV19 to TRBJ2-5, with D possibly being TRBD2 (6 bases). V was shortened by 5 bases and J by 4 bases, with 26 bases between the two germline ends. The CDR3 is 18 residues long. Germline CDR1 reads LNHDA; CDR2 reads SQIVND (reference sequence). CDR3 region: CASSFPSSLGGRGETQYF. For the CDR3, the DNA is TGTGCCAGTAGTTTCCCCTCCTCTCTCGGAGGGCGGGGAGAGACCCAGTACTTC.

The chain combines TRBV10-3 with TRBJ1-4; the match to TRBD1 covers 7 bases. Germline V gives CDR1 ENHRY, CDR2 SYGVKD. The ends lost 6 bases at V and 7 bases at J; junction bases unmatched: 11. The CDR3 spans 15 residues. For the CDR3, the DNA is TGTGCCATCAGGCCGACAGGGAGTAGTGGTGAAAAACTGTTTTTT. As protein: CAIRPTGSSGEKLFF.

The V call is TRBV25-1, the J call TRBJ1-4; maybe TRBD1 (5 bases). The CDR3 spans 17 residues. V was trimmed by 1 base and J by 4 bases, leaving 16 bases between them. From germline, CDR1 is MGHDK and CDR2 SYGVNS. CDR3 in DNA: TGTGCCAGCAGTGAATCGGACTGGGGCGGTGTTAATGAAAAACTGTTTTTT. Amino acid sequence: CASSESDWGGVNEKLFF.

V usage is TRBV5-5 and J usage is TRBJ2-5, with D perhaps assigned TRBD1 or TRBD2 (5 bases each). Germline V lookup: CDR1 SGHKS, CDR2 YYEKEE (reference sequence). This CDR3 spans 13 amino acids. V was pared by 2 bases and J by 7 bases, with 12 bases between. CDR3 sequence: CASSFVGDRTQYF. CDR3 sequence (DNA): TGTGCCAGCAGCTTTGTGGGGGATCGGACCCAGTACTTC.

The chain combines TRBV4-3 with TRBJ2-7; D is unresolved. Trimming took off 4 bases at V and 0 bases at J, with 10 bases between the two ends. The CDR3 totals 14 residues. Germline assignment: CDR1 LGHNA and CDR2 YSLEER. CDR3 region: CASSPQESSYEQYF. Here the CDR3 DNA reads TGCGCCAGCAGCCCTCAGGAATCCTCCTACGAGCAGTACTTC.

Regarding this clone: Germline and junction disagree at one end, which may indicate a read error. The rearrangement joins TRBV10-3 to TRBJ1-3; 8 bases agree with TRBD1. The V gene's germline CDR1 is ENHRY and CDR2 SYGVKD. The CDR3 is made up of 15 amino acids. CDR3 nucleotide sequence: TGTACCATCCAGGGACAGGTCTTCTCTGGAAACACCATATATTTT. This translates into CTIQGQVFSGNTIYF.

The chain recombines TRBV28 with TRBJ2-1, with 12 nucleotides matching TRBD1. Germline trimming cut 6 bases from V and 10 bases from J; bases unmatched to any gene: 7. The CDR3 runs to 14 residues. Per the germline V gene, CDR1 is MDHEN and CDR2 is SYDVKM. CDR3 amino acids: CASSPGQGAREQFF. The CDR3 nucleotides read TGTGCCAGCAGCCCGGGACAGGGGGCAAGGGAGCAGTTCTTC.

This clone showed up just once. V and J are TRBV18 and TRBJ2-3; TRBD2 might be the D (6 bases). The CDR3 consists of 15 residues. Germline V gene data show CDR1 as KGHSH and CDR2 as LQKENI. The V end lost 5 bases, the J end lost 4 bases, and 16 bases lay between the germline ends. This CDR3 reads CASSSGDRRADTQYF. The CDR3, as DNA: TGTGCCAGCTCATCGGGAGATAGAAGGGCAGATACGCAGTATTTT.

The J gene is TRBJ2-3, the V gene TRBV28, with D tentatively TRBD1 (6 bases). Germline CDR1 is MDHEN and CDR2 is SYDVKM. The CDR3 has 14 amino acids. V lost 10 bases, J lost 0 bases, and 14 bases lay in between. The CDR3 region is CANHRTASTDTQYF. The DNA of the CDR3 is TGTGCCAACCATAGGACAGCTAGCACAGATACGCAGTATTTT. Complete variable domain (other parts from reference TRBV28 and TRBJ2-3): DVKVTQSSRYLVKRTGEKVFLECVQDMDHENMFWYRQDPGLGLRLIYFSYDVKMKEKGDIPEGYSVSREKKERFSLILESASTNQTSMYLCANHRTASTDTQYFGPGTRLTVL.